This passage covers 32 T cell receptor beta chains from one sample sequenced in a study of shared clonotypes between healthy human individuals. Clones were sequenced by immunoSEQ multiplex PCR, and TCRdb holds only the in-frame ones, with some missing. The sample carries about 1 million clones, about 75% recorded once. Sequenced: memory CD4+ T cells sorted from blood. Subset indicated: CD45RA-negative fraction. These TCRs come from a man younger than 35 in good health.

Notes on this clone: A far more abundant clone sits one base away, making this likely a read error. The same CDR3 is also encoded by other DNA sequences in this sample. The V gene is TRBV5-1, the J gene TRBJ2-3, with D unresolved. The CDR3 is made up of 12 amino acids. Trimming pared 4 bases from V and 0 bases from J, leaving 3 bases between. Germline V gene sequence: CDR1 SGHRS, CDR2 YFSETQ. The CDR3: CASSLSTDTQYF. In DNA form, the CDR3 reads TGCGCCAGCAGCCTCAGCACAGATACGCAGTATTTT.

This clone was counted a few times. The chain links TRBV11-2 to TRBJ1-1; no reliable D call. This CDR3 region has 14 residues. The V gene's germline CDR1 is SGHAT and CDR2 FQNNGV. V was shortened by 1 base and J by 0 bases, with 6 bases between the two germline ends. The CDR3 spells CASSLVQMNTEAFF. The CDR3 DNA sequence: TGTGCCAGCAGCTTAGTACAGATGAACACTGAAGCTTTCTTT.

This sequence joins TRBV6-1 and TRBJ1-2; no clear D. Germline V gives CDR1 MNHNS, CDR2 SASEGT. The CDR3 spans 14 residues. V lost 5 bases, J lost 1 base, and 11 bases lay in between. For the CDR3, the DNA is TGTGCCAGCAGTTCCGTCCAGATTAACTATGGCTACACCTTC. It translates to CASSSVQINYGYTF.

Only one count was recorded for this clone. This chain uses TRBV7-8 with TRBJ1-2; no reliable D call. Trimming cost V 2 bases and J 4 bases, with 20 bases left between them. The CDR3 has 17 residues. The V gene's germline CDR1 is SGHVS and CDR2 FQNEAQ. The DNA for the CDR3 is TGTGCCAGCAGCTTATTGTTGGGTCCGCGGAAACCCTATGGCTACACCTTC. This sequence encodes CASSLLLGPRKPYGYTF.

The chain links TRBV13 to TRBJ1-1, with 7 bases lining up with TRBD1. This CDR3 is built from 17 residues. CDR1 is PRHDT and CDR2 is FYEKMQ in the germline V gene (reference sequence). Trimming removed 5 bases from V and 4 bases from J; junction bases left unmatched: 16. The CDR3 region is CASSQLRTGRSATEAFF. The CDR3 region has the DNA TGTGCCAGCAGCCAATTAAGGACAGGTCGCTCGGCCACTGAAGCTTTCTTT.

The table lists this clone with a count of one. The CDR3 sequence is CASSAWGQENQPQHF. The CDR3, as DNA: TGCGCCAGCAGCGCCTGGGGACAGGAGAATCAGCCCCAGCATTTT. V gene TRBV5-1 combines with J gene TRBJ1-5; 8 nucleotides match TRBD1. This CDR3 is built from 15 residues. V lost 4 bases and J lost 4; bases outside the gene matches: 7. Germline V gene lookup returns CDR1 SGHRS and CDR2 YFSETQ.

Points on this clone: The same CDR3 can be traced to other DNA sequences in this sample. This sequence joins TRBV18 and TRBJ2-6, with D possibly TRBD1 on 6 matching bases. The CDR3 runs to 16 residues. The V and J ends lost 3 bases and 0 bases respectively, with 9 bases between them. Germline CDR1 is KGHSH and CDR2 is LQKENI. The CDR3, as DNA: TGTGCCAGCTCACCCACAGGGAGCTCTGGGGCCAACGTCCTGACTTTC. Its protein product is CASSPTGSSGANVLTF.

This clone was recorded once. The rearrangement uses TRBV9 and TRBJ1-2; maybe TRBD1 (5 bases). The V and J ends lost 4 bases and 4 bases respectively, with 11 bases between them. CDR3 length: 13 residues. The germline CDR1 and CDR2 sequences are SGDLS and YYNGEE. Here the CDR3 reads CASSLGGSYGYTF. In nucleotides, the CDR3 is TGTGCCAGCAGCCTCGGGGGATCCTATGGCTACACCTTC.

The CDR3 DNA reads TGTGCCAGCAGCCGTAAGGGGGTTCAAAAACTGTTTTTT. Translated, it gives CASSRKGVQKLFF. V gene TRBV12-1 combines with J gene TRBJ1-4; the D call in the table, TRBD1, was not verified against the DNA. TRBV12-1 is given as a pseudogene. The CDR3 length is 13 residues.

The V call is TRBV6-5, the J call TRBJ1-2; TRBD1 might be the D (5 bases). The CDR3 loop spans 14 amino acids. Germline V gene lookup returns CDR1 MNHEY and CDR2 SVGAGI. Trimming took 5 bases from V and 8 from J, leaving 18 bases between them. The CDR3, as DNA: TGTGCCAGCAGTCACGATCAGGTCAGGGAAGGCTACACCTTC. Translating gives CASSHDQVREGYTF.

J is TRBJ2-1 and V is TRBV15; 8 nucleotides agree with TRBD2. The CDR3 consists of 15 residues. With 3 bases clipped from V and 10 bases from J, the junction kept 11 bases outside the gene matches. Germline-derived CDR1 and CDR2 are LNHNV and YYDKDF (reference sequence). The CDR3 reads CATSSKGLAGREQFF. CDR3 coding DNA: TGTGCCACCAGCAGTAAGGGGTTAGCGGGACGGGAGCAGTTCTTC.

This clone is a singleton in its sample. The chain couples TRBV5-1 to TRBJ1-1; D gene uncertain. CDR1 is SGHRS and CDR2 is YFSETQ in the germline V gene. The CDR3 extends over 15 amino acids. Trimming removed 0 bases at V and 1 base at J, with 10 bases between. The CDR3 loop is CASSLVRGENTEAFF. The CDR3 bases are TGCGCCAGCAGCTTGGTCCGGGGAGAGAACACTGAAGCTTTCTTT.

There are a few counts of this clone. J is TRBJ1-1 and V is TRBV19, with D hard to call. The V and J ends lost 4 bases and 0 bases respectively, with 6 bases between them. This CDR3 spans 13 amino acids. Germline V gives CDR1 LNHDA, CDR2 SQIVND (reference sequence). CDR3 sequence: CASSRNLNTEAFF. Written as DNA, the CDR3 is TGTGCCAGTAGTAGAAATTTGAACACTGAAGCTTTCTTT.

Details on this clone: The junction departs from the called germline gene at one end, perhaps through a read error. This rearrangement joins TRBV2 to TRBJ2-6, with D possibly being TRBD1 (6 bases). Germline V gives CDR1 SNHLY, CDR2 FYNNEI. The CDR3 consists of 17 residues. CDR3 amino acids: CASNEQGTNSGANVLTF. In nucleotides, the CDR3 is TGTGCCAGCAATGAACAGGGAACTAACTCTGGGGCCAACGTCCTGACTTTC.

The chain's CDR3 is CASSFGQDRGMNTEAFF. As DNA, the CDR3 is TGTGCCAGCAGCTTCGGACAGGATAGGGGAATGAACACTGAAGCTTTCTTT. This chain links TRBV21-1 with TRBJ1-1; no check of the table's D call, TRBD1, against the DNA was made. TRBV21-1 is classified as a pseudogene. CDR3 length: 17 amino acids.

This clone was observed a handful of times. A read error may explain this, as a much larger clone is one base away. This CDR3 is also generated by other DNA sequences in the sample. The chain uses TRBV7-2 and TRBJ2-3; D is uncertain. Trimming removed 1 base at V and 5 bases at J, with 1 base between. The CDR3 is 11 residues long. The germline gives CDR1 SGHTA, CDR2 FQGNSA. The CDR3 sequence: CASSLVDTQYF. The CDR3 DNA reads TGTGCCAGCAGCTTAGTAGATACGCAGTATTTT.

This clone showed up just once. This chain joins TRBV19 and TRBJ2-5, with unresolved D. CDR1 LNHDA and CDR2 SQIVND come from the germline V gene (reference sequence). Trimming pared 3 bases from V and 0 bases from J, leaving 8 bases between. The CDR3 loop spans 14 amino acids. CDR3 nucleotides: TGTGCCAGTAGTATTAGCCCGTACCAAGAGACCCAGTACTTC. Translation: CASSISPYQETQYF.

This clone was recorded once. The chain carries TRBV10-3 and TRBJ1-4, with D maybe TRBD1 (5 bases). Germline CDR1 reads ENHRY; CDR2 reads SYGVKD. CDR3 length equals 12 residues. V was shortened by 3 bases and J by 13 bases, with 12 bases between the two germline ends. This chain's CDR3 is CAISEPGTGLFF. The CDR3 nucleotides read TGTGCCATCAGTGAACCCGGGACGGGACTGTTTTTT.

This clone was found once. The CDR3 here is CASSVARDRGNTGELFF. In nucleotides, the CDR3 is TGTGCCAGCAGCGTAGCCCGGGACAGGGGGAACACCGGGGAGCTGTTTTTT. V and J are TRBV9 and TRBJ2-2, with TRBD1 identical over 10 bases. The CDR3 is 17 residues long. Germline V gives CDR1 SGDLS, CDR2 YYNGEE. The V segment lost 0 bases and the J segment 1 base; nucleotides outside the gene matches: 3.

This rearrangement joins TRBV11-1 to TRBJ2-7; D perhaps matches TRBD1 (6 bases). Germline V gene data show CDR1 as SGHAT and CDR2 as FQDESV (reference sequence). The length of the CDR3 is 14 residues. The V and J ends lost 3 bases and 3 bases respectively, with 12 bases between them. CDR3 nucleotides: TGTGCCAGCAGCTTGTACCCAGGGGTCTACGAGCAGTACTTC. Its protein is CASSLYPGVYEQYF.

The chain uses TRBV9 and TRBJ2-2, with 13 bases matching TRBD2. Per the germline V gene, CDR1 is SGDLS and CDR2 is YYNGEE. Trimming removed 2 bases from V and 1 base from J; junction bases left unmatched: 2. The CDR3 runs 17 residues. The CDR3 region has the DNA TGTGCCAGCAGCGTGGGACTAGCGGGGAGGAACACCGGGGAGCTGTTTTTT. This sequence encodes CASSVGLAGRNTGELFF.

Concerning this clone: This sample includes further DNA sequences coding for the same CDR3. The gene calls are TRBV19 and TRBJ1-1; D perhaps matches TRBD1 (5 bases). CDR3 length equals 12 residues. Germline V gene lookup returns CDR1 LNHDA and CDR2 SQIVND (reference sequence). Trimming pared 2 bases from V and 5 bases from J, leaving 6 bases between. CDR3 nucleotides: TGTGCCAGTAGTATACGGGGGACTGAAGCTTTCTTT. This codes for CASSIRGTEAFF. Drawing the rest from reference TRBV19 and TRBJ1-1, the complete variable domain is DGGITQSPKYLFRKEGQNVTLSCEQNLNHDAMYWYRQDPGQGLRLIYYSQIVNDFQKGDIAEGYSVSREKKESFPLTVTSAQKNPTAFYLCASSIRGTEAFFGQGTRLTVV.

This clone was seen a few times. The chain recombines TRBV7-2 with TRBJ2-3, with D possibly being TRBD1 or TRBD2 (6 bases each). This CDR3 is built from 14 residues. Trimming removed 11 bases from V and 4 bases from J, with 19 bases in between. The V gene's germline CDR1 is SGHTA and CDR2 FQGNSA. The CDR3 sequence is CAGAQGGSSDTQYF. Here the CDR3 DNA reads TGTGCCGGGGCCCAAGGGGGGAGTTCAGATACGCAGTATTTT. Looking up the rest from reference TRBV7-2 and TRBJ2-3 gives the full variable domain: GAGVSQSPSNKVTEKGKDVELRCDPISGHTALYWYRQSLGQGLEFLIYFQGNSAPDKSGLPSDRFSAERTGGSVSTLTIQRTQQEDSAVYLCAGAQGGSSDTQYFGPGTRLTVL.

The chain combines TRBV6-5 with TRBJ1-1; D may be TRBD1 (5 bases). Germline loops: CDR1 MNHEY, CDR2 SVGAGI. The CDR3 covers 14 residues. V shed 6 bases and J shed 1 base, with 12 bases lying between them. CDR3 in DNA: TGTGCCAGCAGCCGGGACGGACCGAACACTGAAGCTTTCTTT. It specifies CASSRDGPNTEAFF.

The CDR3 sequence is CASSSGQLGNTIYF. In nucleotides, the CDR3 is TGCGCCAGCAGCTCGGGACAGCTGGGAAACACCATATATTTT. The chain uses TRBV5-1 and TRBJ1-3; the match to TRBD1 covers 7 bases. The CDR3 runs 14 residues. Germline loops: CDR1 SGHRS, CDR2 YFSETQ. V trimming: 3 bases; J trimming: 4 bases; junction bases outside the gene matches: 4.

The V call is TRBV18, the J call TRBJ2-7, with TRBD2 matching 13 bases. The CDR3 is 15 residues long. Germline assignment: CDR1 KGHSH and CDR2 LQKENI. With V trimmed by 6 bases and J by 8 bases, 10 bases remained unmatched. The DNA of the CDR3 is TGTGCCAGCTCGTCTGGGACTAGCGGGATAGGCCAGCAGTACTTC. Amino acid sequence: CASSSGTSGIGQQYF.

In the case of this clone: Relative to the germline gene, one junction end is altered; a read error may explain this. The gene calls are TRBV19 and TRBJ2-7, with TRBD2 matching over 9 bases. The CDR3 loop spans 13 amino acids. The germline gives CDR1 LNHDA, CDR2 SQIVND (reference sequence). The CDR3 sequence is CASSITDGTSSNF. DNA of the CDR3: TGTGCCAGTAGTATCACGGACGGGACTAGCTCGAACTTC.

In this sample, this clone turned up many times. The J gene is TRBJ2-2, the V gene TRBV7-3; 8 positions agree with TRBD1. The CDR3 is made up of 18 amino acids. V was clipped by 5 bases and J by 3 bases; unmatched bases: 14. Germline lookup yields CDR1 SGHTA and CDR2 FQGTGA. DNA of the CDR3: TGTGCCAGCAGCATTATTGCCTCAGGGGGCAGGTACACCGGGGAGCTGTTTTTT. Protein product: CASSIIASGGRYTGELFF. The full variable domain, in which reference TRBV7-3 and TRBJ2-2 provide the parts outside the CDR3, is GAGVSQTPSNKVTEKGKYVELRCDPISGHTALYWYRQSLGQGPEFLIYFQGTGAADDSGLPNDRFFAVRPEGSVSTLKIQRTERGDSAVYLCASSIIASGGRYTGELFFGEGSRLTVL.

The V and J genes are TRBV5-8 and TRBJ1-4, with a possible D match to TRBD1 (5 bases). Germline loops: CDR1 SGHTS, CDR2 YDEGEE. The CDR3 has 15 residues. The ends were cut back, 2 bases at V and 7 bases at J, with 15 bases in the middle. The CDR3 region has the DNA TGTGCCAGCAGCTTAGCGGGTTTGGACACTGAAAAACTGTTTTTT. Its protein is CASSLAGLDTEKLFF.

The V and J genes are TRBV16 and TRBJ2-2, with D perhaps TRBD1 (6 bases). The CDR3 is made up of 14 amino acids. V was clipped by 0 bases and J by 7 bases, with 9 bases between them. CDR1 is KGHSY, CDR2 FQNENV, per germline. Here the CDR3 reads CASSQSGGFGELFF. For the CDR3, the DNA is TGTGCCAGCAGCCAATCAGGGGGATTCGGGGAGCTGTTTTTT.

The V gene is TRBV9, the J gene TRBJ2-6; a possible D gene is TRBD2 (5 bases). The CDR3 contains 17 residues. The V end was cut by 2 bases, the J end by 1 base, with 13 bases between. Per the germline V gene, CDR1 is SGDLS and CDR2 is YYNGEE. CDR3 nucleotides: TGTGCCAGCAGCGTCCGGGCCCCGGGGTCTGGGGCCAACGTCCTGACTTTC. This translates into CASSVRAPGSGANVLTF.

The CDR3 is CASSEWATLEGTDTQYF. Written as DNA, the CDR3 is TGCGCCAGCAGTGAGTGGGCAACCCTCGAGGGCACAGATACGCAGTATTTT. The chain combines TRBV10-1 with TRBJ2-3, with D uncertain. This CDR3 has 17 amino acids. The germline V and J ends were trimmed by 1 base and 1 base, with 15 bases remaining between them. Germline lookup yields CDR1 WNHNN and CDR2 SYGVQD (reference sequence).